Listed here are 31 T cell receptor beta chains from one sample, sequenced in a study of blood T cell repertoires in COVID-19 (dated by TCRdb to about 2020). The library was obtained by the immunoSEQ multiplex PCR assay. This is the immuneACCESS table as TCRdb keeps it, with only in-frame sequences that have V and J called. A part of the clones is gone; compared with another copy, unresolved V genes explain less than half, and the rest is unexplained. Present in this sample are about 180,000 clones, approximately 85% of which were seen just once. 7% to 10% of the sample is held by the ten biggest clonotypes. The material sequenced was PBMCs or T cells enriched from blood (not recorded which). The receptors shown here come from a woman under 40 who had recovered from COVID-19.

This sequence joins TRBV11-2 and TRBJ2-7, with 9 positions matching TRBD2. Germline loops: CDR1 SGHAT, CDR2 FQNNGV. The CDR3 totals 17 residues. The V segment lost 0 bases and the J segment 4 bases; nucleotides outside the gene matches: 10. The CDR3 is CASSLDVAGVQSYEQYF. In DNA, the CDR3 is TGTGCCAGCAGCTTAGATGTAGCGGGAGTACAAAGTTACGAGCAGTACTTC.

This chain joins TRBV28 and TRBJ2-7; 7 bases are shared with TRBD1. Germline V gene lookup returns CDR1 MDHEN and CDR2 SYDVKM. This CDR3 comprises 14 residues. V shed 5 bases and J 5 bases; nucleotides not matched to a gene: 9. The CDR3 nucleotides are TGTGCCAGCAGTCCGGGACAGTCAGGGGACGAGCAGTACTTC. Protein: CASSPGQSGDEQYF.

The chain couples TRBV23-1 to TRBJ2-7; TRBD2 is a possible D gene (5 bases). TRBV23-1 is given ORF status, its function remaining uncertain. Deletions cut 6 bases from V and 0 bases from J, with 6 bases between. This CDR3 has 12 amino acids. The DNA for the CDR3 is TGCGCCAGCAGAGAGGGCTCCTACGAGCAGTACTTC. This codes for CASREGSYEQYF.

The CDR3 protein is CATKDRASTEAFF. The DNA for the CDR3 is TGTGCCACGAAGGACAGGGCGAGCACTGAAGCTTTCTTT. The chain joins TRBV24-1 to TRBJ1-1; 8 bases line up with TRBD1. In germline, CDR1 is KGHDR, CDR2 SFDVKD. V lost 10 bases to trimming and J lost 4 bases; unmatched junction nucleotides: 7. The CDR3 runs to 13 residues.

This chain connects TRBV20-1 to TRBJ2-7; perhaps TRBD1 as D (6 bases). V lost 3 bases and J lost 0, with 15 bases in between. Germline assignment: CDR1 DFQATT and CDR2 SNEGSKA (reference sequence). The CDR3 runs 15 residues. The DNA for the CDR3 is TGCAGTGCTAGTCTGACAGGCTACGGCTCCTACGAGCAGTACTTC. Its translation: CSASLTGYGSYEQYF.

The genes are TRBV28 and TRBJ2-1, with 13 bases aligning to TRBD2. Germline CDR1 is MDHEN and CDR2 is SYDVKM. The V and J ends lost 6 bases and 2 bases, in that order; junction bases with no gene match: 7. The CDR3 runs 17 residues. In nucleotides, the CDR3 is TGTGCCAGCAGCGACGGACTAGCGGGAGTGACCTACAATGAGCAGTTCTTC. Translation gives CASSDGLAGVTYNEQFF.

This rearrangement joins TRBV18 to TRBJ2-7; maybe TRBD1 (5 bases). This CDR3 has 15 residues. Germline CDR1 is KGHSH and CDR2 is LQKENI. Trimming pared 2 bases from V and 2 bases from J, leaving 13 bases between. The CDR3 coding sequence is TGTGCCAGCTCACCATCACAGGTCGCAGCCTACGAGCAGTACTTC. Translation: CASSPSQVAAYEQYF.

The CDR3 here is CASRTGGYTGELFF. The CDR3 DNA follows: TGTGCCAGCAGAACAGGGGGCTACACCGGGGAGCTGTTTTTT. The J gene is TRBJ2-2, the V gene TRBV6-5, with 9 positions matching TRBD1. Germline V gene sequence: CDR1 MNHEY, CDR2 SVGAGI. The CDR3 is 14 amino acids. J gave up 3 bases and V 6 bases, and 2 bases lay outside the gene matches.

This clone showed up just once. DNA for the CDR3: TGTGCCAGCAGCTTAGTCAAACGGGAGGGTCTCTCCTACGAGCAGTACTTC. As protein: CASSLVKREGLSYEQYF. The rearrangement joins TRBV11-2 to TRBJ2-7; 8 bases line up with TRBD2. The CDR3 covers 17 residues. The junction had 8 bases not matched to a gene; V was cut back by 1 base and J by 0 bases. The V gene's germline CDR1 is SGHAT and CDR2 FQNNGV.

The rearrangement links TRBV29-1 to TRBJ2-2, with 10 bases lining up with TRBD2. CDR3 length: 17 residues. Per germline, CDR1 SQVTM and CDR2 ANQGSEA. The trim removed 0 bases at V and 0 bases at J, leaving 4 bases unmatched. The CDR3 nucleotides read TGCAGCGTTGAAGACCGACTAGCGGGCGCGAACACCGGGGAGCTGTTTTTT. Translation gives CSVEDRLAGANTGELFF.

This chain connects TRBV19 to TRBJ2-7; TRBD1 might be the D (6 bases). With 2 bases removed from V and 3 bases from J, the gap between germline ends came to 14 bases. This CDR3 is built from 15 residues. CDR1 and CDR2 from the germline V gene are LNHDA and SQIVND (reference sequence). CDR3: CASSISGQGFYEQYF. DNA for the CDR3: TGTGCCAGTAGTATATCCGGGCAGGGGTTCTACGAGCAGTACTTC.

The rearrangement joins TRBV2 to TRBJ2-7; 7 bases are shared with TRBD2. The V segment lost 7 bases and the J segment 4 bases; nucleotides outside the gene matches: 10. CDR3 size: 14 residues. Germline loops: CDR1 SNHLY, CDR2 FYNNEI. Here the CDR3 reads CASKAGETSYEQYF. CDR3 in DNA: TGTGCCAGCAAGGCGGGAGAAACGAGTTACGAGCAGTACTTC.

The J gene is TRBJ1-2, the V gene TRBV10-1; 8 bases line up with TRBD1. This CDR3 contains 14 residues. Germline-derived CDR1 and CDR2 are WNHNN and SYGVQD (reference sequence). Trimming took 11 bases from V and 4 from J; bases not matched to a gene: 12. CDR3 region: CAGRAGGIGYGYTF. CDR3 in DNA: TGCGCCGGGCGGGCAGGGGGCATAGGCTATGGCTACACCTTC.

V and J are TRBV29-1 and TRBJ2-4, with D possibly being TRBD2 (5 bases). With 5 bases removed from V and 1 base from J, the gap between germline ends came to 15 bases. In germline, CDR1 is SQVTM, CDR2 ANQGSEA. This CDR3 contains 15 residues. Here the CDR3 reads CSVSGGLVAKNIQYF. The CDR3 nucleotides are TGCAGCGTTAGCGGCGGGCTGGTGGCCAAAAACATTCAGTACTTC.

CDR3 region: CASRPGTGSGNTIYF. The CDR3 region has the DNA TGTGCCAGCAGACCCGGGACAGGCTCTGGAAACACCATATATTTT. V gene TRBV3-1 (or the pseudogene TRBV3-2) combines with J gene TRBJ1-3, with 8 bases that match TRBD1. The germline gives CDR1 LGHDT, CDR2 YNNKEL (reference sequence). The CDR3 length is 15 residues. The V segment lost 6 bases and the J segment 0 bases; nucleotides outside the gene matches: 4.

The V and J genes are TRBV27 and TRBJ2-2, with D possibly TRBD2 on 6 matching bases. The CDR3 consists of 12 residues. From germline, CDR1 is MNHEY and CDR2 SMNVEV (reference sequence). Deletions cut 5 bases from V and 6 bases from J, with 7 bases between. CDR3 bases: TGTGCCAGCAGTCAGCGGGCCGGGGAGCTGTTTTTT. Translation gives CASSQRAGELFF.

V is TRBV7-2 and J is TRBJ2-5; 12 bases align to TRBD2. The CDR3 totals 16 residues. Germline V gene sequence: CDR1 SGHTA, CDR2 FQGNSA. The ends lost 5 bases at V and 5 bases at J; junction bases unmatched: 9. The CDR3 DNA is TGTGCCAGCAGCCCTGGTGCTAGCGGGAGGGGGGAGACCCAGTACTTC. Its translation is CASSPGASGRGETQYF.

The chain employs TRBV19 and TRBJ1-1; the match to TRBD1 covers 8 bases. The ends lost 10 bases at V and 7 bases at J; junction bases unmatched: 11. From germline, CDR1 is LNHDA and CDR2 SQIVND (reference sequence). The CDR3 is 13 amino acids. In DNA form, the CDR3 reads TGTGCCACAATCACCCGAGGACAGGGTGAAGCTTTCTTT. This codes for CATITRGQGEAFF.

This chain links TRBV29-1 with TRBJ2-5; 10 nucleotides agree with TRBD2. The junction had 9 bases not matched to a gene; V was cut back by 3 bases and J by 5 bases. CDR3 size: 15 residues. Germline CDR1 reads SQVTM; CDR2 reads ANQGSEA. The CDR3 is CSVDGLAGAWETQYF. Here the CDR3 DNA reads TGCAGCGTTGACGGGCTAGCGGGAGCGTGGGAGACCCAGTACTTC.

The chain has TRBV6-5 and TRBJ2-7; D possibly corresponds to TRBD1 (6 bases). The CDR3 runs 13 residues. Germline V gene sequence: CDR1 MNHEY, CDR2 SVGAGI. Between the trimmed V and J ends, which lost 7 bases and 0 bases, there was a span of 10 bases. The CDR3 sequence: CASTRTVSYEQYF. CDR3 nucleotides: TGTGCCAGCACCAGGACAGTCTCCTACGAGCAGTACTTC.

This chain connects TRBV2 to TRBJ1-2, with D perhaps matching TRBD1 (5 bases). V lost 0 bases and J 4 bases, leaving 9 bases between the germline ends. The CDR3 consists of 14 residues. Germline values: CDR1 SNHLY, CDR2 FYNNEI. CDR3 sequence (DNA): TGTGCCAGCAGTGAAGCCGGGGGAGGCTATGGCTACACCTTC. Translation: CASSEAGGGYGYTF.

The rearrangement links TRBV6-4 to TRBJ2-6; 7 bases match TRBD2. CDR1 and CDR2 from the germline V gene are MRHNA and SNTAGT. V lost 1 base, J lost 2 bases, and 2 bases stayed unmatched. This CDR3 has 16 residues. Here the CDR3 reads CASSDLSGAGANVLTF. The CDR3 coding sequence is TGTGCCAGCAGTGACTTGAGCGGGGCTGGGGCCAACGTCCTGACTTTC.

This chain connects TRBV4-1 to TRBJ2-7; D is undetermined. There are 14 residues in the CDR3. V was cut by 2 bases and J by 7 bases, with 15 bases left in between. Germline values: CDR1 MGHRA, CDR2 YSYEKL. The DNA for the CDR3 is TGCGCCAGCAGCCAACGAGACTTGTATTTGGAGCAGTACTTC. As protein: CASSQRDLYLEQYF.

The rearrangement links TRBV4-1 to TRBJ2-5; D uncertain. Trimming stripped 0 bases from V and 7 bases from J, with 12 bases between. Germline V gene lookup returns CDR1 MGHRA and CDR2 YSYEKL. The CDR3 is made up of 14 amino acids. The CDR3 coding sequence is TGCGCCAGCAGCCAAGATCGTAGCTCGGCGACCCAGTACTTC. Translated, it gives CASSQDRSSATQYF.

The V gene is TRBV5-1, the J gene TRBJ2-5; D perhaps matches TRBD1 (7 bases). Germline lookup yields CDR1 SGHRS and CDR2 YFSETQ. The length of the CDR3 is 16 residues. Between the trimmed V and J ends, which lost 7 bases and 5 bases, there was a span of 24 bases. CDR3 in amino acids: CASALQGGEGVETQYF. In DNA, the CDR3 is TGCGCCAGCGCCCTTCAGGGGGGTGAGGGTGTGGAGACCCAGTACTTC. The full variable domain, its missing parts supplied by reference TRBV5-1 and TRBJ2-5, is KAGVTQTPRYLIKTRGQQVTLSCSPISGHRSVSWYQQTPGQGLQFLFEYFSETQRNKGNFPGRFSGRQFSNSRSEMNVSTLELGDSALYLCASALQGGEGVETQYFGPGTRLLVL.

V is TRBV6-2 or TRBV6-3 and J is TRBJ2-2; 7 nucleotides line up with TRBD2. The CDR3 has 16 residues. The ends lost 0 bases at V and 0 bases at J; junction bases unmatched: 1. The germline CDR1 and CDR2 sequences are MNHEY and SVGEGT. The CDR3 region is CASSYSGGANTGELFF. The CDR3 DNA follows: TGTGCCAGCAGTTACTCGGGGGGGGCGAACACCGGGGAGCTGTTTTTT.

At least ten counts were recorded for this clone. The CDR3 coding sequence is TGCGCCAGCAGCTTTCCCCGGTTGACCGGGTCCAATGAGCAGTTCTTC. Translation: CASSFPRLTGSNEQFF. V is TRBV5-1 and J is TRBJ2-1; no definite D call. Germline-derived CDR1 and CDR2 are SGHRS and YFSETQ. The length of the CDR3 is 16 residues. V was cut by 2 bases and J by 6 bases, with 18 bases left in between.

This rearrangement joins TRBV27 to TRBJ2-7; D may be TRBD2 (7 bases). There are 16 residues in the CDR3. V lost 0 bases to trimming and J lost 3 bases, with 15 bases between them. Per the germline V gene, CDR1 is MNHEY and CDR2 is SMNVEV (reference sequence). In DNA form, the CDR3 reads TGTGCCAGCAGTTTATCGGGAGGGGGGCTGAACTACGAGCAGTACTTC. It codes for CASSLSGGGLNYEQYF.

This CDR3 reads CASSVDPGAGNEQFF. CDR3 DNA sequence: TGTGCCAGCAGCGTAGACCCGGGAGCGGGCAATGAGCAGTTCTTC. This chain links TRBV9 with TRBJ2-1; maybe TRBD2 (6 bases). The germline V and J ends were trimmed by 0 bases and 6 bases, with 13 bases remaining between them. CDR1 and CDR2 (germline): SGDLS, YYNGEE. The CDR3 covers 15 residues.

In this sample, this clone turned up a few times. The CDR3 DNA is TGCGCCAGCAGCTTGCGGACAACCGGGGAGCTGTTTTTT. Translating gives CASSLRTTGELFF. The genes are TRBV5-1 and TRBJ2-2; TRBD1 is a possible D gene (5 bases). Per the germline V gene, CDR1 is SGHRS and CDR2 is YFSETQ. The CDR3 is made up of 13 amino acids. Deletions cut 1 base from V and 5 bases from J, with 6 bases between.

The rearrangement joins TRBV7-9 to TRBJ2-7; D possibly corresponds to TRBD2 (5 bases). V was pared by 1 base and J by 2 bases, with 12 bases between. Germline-derived CDR1 and CDR2 are SEHNR and FQNEAQ (reference sequence). The CDR3 totals 15 residues. The CDR3 region has the DNA TGTGCCAGCAGCTTAGGTCTGCGGGCGCCCTACGAGCAGTACTTC. It yields the protein CASSLGLRAPYEQYF.